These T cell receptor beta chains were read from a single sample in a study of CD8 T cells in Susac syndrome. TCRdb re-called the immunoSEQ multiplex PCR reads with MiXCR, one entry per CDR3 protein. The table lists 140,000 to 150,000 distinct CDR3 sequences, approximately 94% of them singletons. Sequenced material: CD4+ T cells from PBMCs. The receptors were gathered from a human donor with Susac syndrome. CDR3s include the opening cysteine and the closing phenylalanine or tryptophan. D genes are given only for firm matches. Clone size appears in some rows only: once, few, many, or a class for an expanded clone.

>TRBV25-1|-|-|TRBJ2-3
CASSDTGSTDTQYF
TGTGCCAGCAGTGACACAGGAAGCACAGATACGCAGTATTTT
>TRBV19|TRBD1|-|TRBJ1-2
CASSTHRQGGGYTF
TGTGCCAGTAGTACCCACAGACAGGGTGGTGGCTACACCTTC
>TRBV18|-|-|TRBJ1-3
CASSPVGQVYGNTIYF
TGTGCCAGCTCACCCGTCGGGCAGGTCTATGGAAACACCATATATTTT
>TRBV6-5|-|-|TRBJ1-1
CASSYAGREAFF
TGTGCCAGCAGTTACGCGGGACGTGAAGCTTTCTTT
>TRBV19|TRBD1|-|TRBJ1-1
CASRGTGVVSEAFF
TGTGCCAGTAGGGGGACAGGAGTTGTGTCTGAAGCTTTCTTT
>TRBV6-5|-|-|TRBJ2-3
CASSRDPSSTDTQYF
TGTGCCAGCAGTCGTGACCCCTCAAGCACAGATACGCAGTATTTT
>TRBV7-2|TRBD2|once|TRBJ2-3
CASSRAAWEGQGDTQYF
TGTGCCAGCAGCCGCGCGGCGTGGGAGGGCCAGGGAGATACGCAGTATTTT
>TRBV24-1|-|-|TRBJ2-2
CATRTIDTGELFF
TGTGCCACCAGGACGATTGACACCGGGGAGCTGTTTTTT
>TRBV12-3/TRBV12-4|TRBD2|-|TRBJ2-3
CASSLSGMTDTQYF
TGTGCCAGCAGTTTAAGCGGGATGACAGATACGCAGTATTTT
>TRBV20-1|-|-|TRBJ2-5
CSARVSQETQYF
TGCAGTGCTAGAGTTTCACAAGAGACCCAGTACTTC
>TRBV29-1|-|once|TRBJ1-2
CSGEGESYGYTF
TGCAGCGGGGAGGGGGAATCCTATGGCTACACCTTC
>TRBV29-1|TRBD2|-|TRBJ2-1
CSVKGLAGVREQFF
TGCAGCGTGAAGGGACTAGCGGGAGTACGAGAGCAGTTCTTC
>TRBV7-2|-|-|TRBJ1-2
CASSYLTANYGYTF
TGTGCCAGCAGCTACTTGACGGCTAACTATGGCTACACCTTC
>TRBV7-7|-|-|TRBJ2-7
CASSPAGIYEQYF
TGTGCCAGCAGCCCAGCGGGTATCTACGAGCAGTACTTC
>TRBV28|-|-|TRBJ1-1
CASRKTRNTEAFF
TGTGCCAGCAGGAAGACAAGGAACACTGAAGCTTTCTTT
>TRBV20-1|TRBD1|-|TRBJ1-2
CSAREHETGLGYTF
TGCAGTGCTAGAGAGCATGAGACAGGGCTTGGCTACACCTTC
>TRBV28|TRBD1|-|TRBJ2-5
CASSTGTVGETQYF
TGTGCCAGCAGTACCGGGACAGTAGGAGAGACCCAGTACTTC
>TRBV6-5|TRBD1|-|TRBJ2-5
CASSYSTGGFAWEETQYF
TGTGCCAGCAGTTACTCGACAGGGGGATTTGCCTGGGAAGAGACCCAGTACTTC
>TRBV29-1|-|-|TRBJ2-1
CSKSSGLANEQFF
TGCAGCAAGAGCAGTGGGCTAGCGAATGAGCAGTTCTTC
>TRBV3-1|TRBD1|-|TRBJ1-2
CASSQGQGLMGYTF
TGTGCCAGCAGCCAGGGACAGGGATTGATGGGCTACACCTTC
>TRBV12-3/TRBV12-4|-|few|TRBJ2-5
CASSHGGQETQYF
TGTGCCAGCAGCCACGGGGGTCAAGAGACCCAGTACTTC
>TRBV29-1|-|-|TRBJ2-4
CSVEEVQKNIQYF
TGCAGCGTTGAAGAAGTACAGAAAAACATTCAGTACTTC
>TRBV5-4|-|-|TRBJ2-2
CASSPQWGANTGELFF
TGTGCCAGCAGCCCCCAATGGGGGGCGAACACCGGGGAGCTGTTTTTT
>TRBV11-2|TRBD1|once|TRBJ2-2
CASSPGPTGVTGELFF
TGTGCCAGCAGCCCCGGCCCTACAGGGGTGACCGGGGAGCTGTTTTTT
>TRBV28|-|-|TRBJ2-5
CASSLWSVGGRETQYF
TGTGCCAGCAGTTTGTGGTCGGTCGGAGGGCGGGAGACCCAGTACTTC
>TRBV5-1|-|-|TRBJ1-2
CASSLDLDGYTF
TGCGCCAGCAGCTTGGACCTAGATGGCTACACCTTC
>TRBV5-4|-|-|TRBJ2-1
CASSLAVFSYNEQFF
TGTGCCAGCAGTTTAGCGGTTTTCTCCTACAATGAGCAGTTCTTC
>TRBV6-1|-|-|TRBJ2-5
CASSEAGQGETQYF
TGTGCCAGCAGTGAAGCGGGCCAGGGAGAGACCCAGTACTTC
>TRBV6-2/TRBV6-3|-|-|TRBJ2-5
CASSYGRETQYF
TGTGCCAGCAGTTACGGGCGGGAGACCCAGTACTTC
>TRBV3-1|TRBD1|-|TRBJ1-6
CASSARTGGSYNSPLHF
TGTGCCAGCAGCGCCCGGACAGGGGGCTCCTATAATTCACCCCTCCACTTT
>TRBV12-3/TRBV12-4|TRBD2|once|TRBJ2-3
CASSLGTSGTDTQYF
TGTGCCAGCAGTTTGGGGACTAGCGGCACAGATACGCAGTATTTT
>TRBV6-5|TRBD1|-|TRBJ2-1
CASSYRQGDYNEQFF
TGTGCCAGCAGTTACCGACAGGGGGATTACAATGAGCAGTTCTTC
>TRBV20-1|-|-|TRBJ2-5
CSARGGWTSPETQYF
TGCAGTGCTAGAGGTGGCTGGACCTCGCCGGAGACCCAGTACTTC
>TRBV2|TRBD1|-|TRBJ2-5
CATSGQGVETQYF
TGTGCCACCTCCGGACAGGGGGTTGAGACCCAGTACTTC
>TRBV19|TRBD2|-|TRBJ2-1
CASSILAGDQFF
TGTGCCAGTAGTATATTAGCGGGGGATCAGTTCTTC
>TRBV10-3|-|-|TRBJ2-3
CAISDSKSTDTQYF
TGTGCCATCAGTGATTCGAAAAGCACAGATACGCAGTATTTT
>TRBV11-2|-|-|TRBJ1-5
CASSLVIRAGTSPNQPQHF
TGTGCCAGCAGCTTAGTGATTAGGGCAGGGACTTCTCCAAATCAGCCCCAGCATTTT
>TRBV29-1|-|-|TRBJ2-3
CSVGGVLADTQYF
TGCAGCGTTGGCGGGGTGTTGGCAGATACGCAGTATTTT
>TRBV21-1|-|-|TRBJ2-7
CASSIRDRGEQYF
TGTGCCAGCAGCATCCGGGACAGGGGCGAGCAGTACTTC
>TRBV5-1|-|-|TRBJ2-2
CASSLVPGPGELFF
TGCGCCAGCAGCTTGGTGCCTGGGCCCGGGGAGCTGTTTTTT
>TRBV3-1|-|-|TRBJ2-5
CASSQDWQQETQYF
TGTGCCAGCAGCCAAGATTGGCAACAAGAGACCCAGTACTTC
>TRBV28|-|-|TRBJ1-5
CASSSPSTHQYSNQPQHF
TGTGCCAGCAGTTCACCTAGTACCCACCAATATAGCAATCAGCCCCAGCATTTT
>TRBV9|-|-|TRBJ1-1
CASSVAGHSEAFF
TGTGCCAGCAGCGTTGCGGGACACTCTGAAGCTTTCTTT
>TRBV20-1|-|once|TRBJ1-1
CSARLAGGNTEAFF
TGCAGTGCTAGATTAGCGGGGGGGAACACTGAAGCTTTCTTT
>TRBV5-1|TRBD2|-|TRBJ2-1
CASSYPRLAGFSSSYNEQFF
TGCGCCAGCAGCTACCCGAGACTAGCGGGATTCAGTAGCTCCTACAATGAGCAGTTCTTC
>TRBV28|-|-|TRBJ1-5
CASSLFGGGQPQHF
TGTGCCAGCAGTTTATTCGGGGGAGGGCAGCCCCAGCATTTT
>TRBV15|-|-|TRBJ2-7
CATSRGQGGPEQYF
TGTGCCACCAGCAGAGGACAGGGAGGCCCCGAGCAGTACTTC
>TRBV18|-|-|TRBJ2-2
CATNHGRDTGELFF
TGTGCCACCAACCATGGCCGGGACACCGGGGAGCTGTTTTTT
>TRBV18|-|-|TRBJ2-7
CASSPGPGHPYF
TGTGCCAGCTCACCCGGACCGGGTCATCCGTACTTC
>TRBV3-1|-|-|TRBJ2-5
CASSHLSGEETQYF
TGTGCCAGCAGCCACCTATCGGGTGAGGAGACCCAGTACTTC
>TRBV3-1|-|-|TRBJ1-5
CASSQEPGSNQPQHF
TGTGCCAGCAGCCAAGAACCAGGGAGCAATCAGCCCCAGCATTTT
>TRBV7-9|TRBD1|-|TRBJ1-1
CASSPSGTGGVLPEAFF
TGTGCCAGCAGCCCCTCCGGGACAGGGGGTGTGTTACCTGAAGCTTTCTTT
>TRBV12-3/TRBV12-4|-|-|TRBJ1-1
CASNLLANTEAFF
TGTGCCAGCAACCTTCTCGCCAACACTGAAGCTTTCTTT
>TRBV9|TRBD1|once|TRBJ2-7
CASSHDRGHEQYF
TGTGCCAGCAGCCACGACAGGGGGCACGAGCAGTACTTC
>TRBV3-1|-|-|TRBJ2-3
CASSPTGHSDTQYF
TGTGCCAGCAGCCCAACGGGACACTCAGATACGCAGTATTTT
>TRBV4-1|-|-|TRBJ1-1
CASSQGVGVNTEAFF
TGCGCCAGCAGCCAAGGGGTTGGAGTGAACACTGAAGCTTTCTTT
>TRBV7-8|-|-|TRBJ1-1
CASSLWGGAEAFF
TGTGCCAGCAGCTTATGGGGGGGGGCTGAAGCTTTCTTT
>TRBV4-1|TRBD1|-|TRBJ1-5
CASSPDRYQPQHF
TGCGCCAGCAGCCCGGACAGGTATCAGCCCCAGCATTTT
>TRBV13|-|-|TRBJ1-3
CASSPRSSGNTIYF
TGTGCCAGCAGCCCCAGGAGCTCTGGAAACACCATATATTTT
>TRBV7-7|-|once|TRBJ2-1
CASSLEVHNEQFF
TGTGCCAGCAGCTTAGAGGTGCACAATGAGCAGTTCTTC